Below, one TCR beta chain is given with its context. This clonotype was seen repeatedly, ten times or more. There is no known antigen for this receptor. Per-base qualities were not stored, and no clone one base away is much larger. These data are taken from a study of molecular identifiers for immune sequencing clone quantification (dated by TCRdb to the late 2010s). Some background on the complete study: For a replicate experiment, RNA from around 20,000 or 100,000 naive CD8 T cells was divided into five aliquots, of which four were sequenced. The study was a methods study using CD8 T cells to benchmark molecular-identifier clustering-based TCR repertoire sequencing (MIDCIRS) and TCR RNA copy counting.

Libraries of naive CD8 T cells were built from about 21,000 to 970,000 sorted cells, with 10%, 30% or 50% of the purified RNA used. Naive CD8 T cells were FACS-sorted as CD8+CD4-CCR7+CD45RA+ on a BD FACSAria II into RLT Plus buffer. To test detection sensitivity, Jurkat RNA equal to ten TCR copies was added to samples of roughly 18,000-1,100,000 naive CD8 T cells. Enrichment of CD8 T cells was done with RosetteSep CD8+ T Cell Enrichment Cocktail plus Ficoll-Paque, and ACK red cell lysis came afterward. Library creation used PCR. For sequencing, a NextSeq 500 was employed. Bulk TCR libraries were prepared as previously described, using TCR primers listed in Table S5. The Qiagen AllPrep DNA/RNA kit was used to purify total RNA. Before any analysis, reads coming from multiple sequencing runs of the same library were combined into one pool. In the paper's pipeline: Reads were retained only if the reads had an exact TCR constant sequence, and the retained reads were trimmed to 150 nt and grouped according to their 12-nt molecular barcodes. Reads in each barcode group were sub-clustered using a 15% Levenshtein threshold, and a quality-weighted consensus sequence was built for each RNA molecule. Non-functional sequences were filtered out, along with any lower-count sequence sitting one edit away from another sequence. On the basis of fitting two negative binomial distributions, barcode sub-clusters with fewer than 20% of the maximum read count were discarded. TCRdb cleaned the public reads at Q25 with fastp, built clones with MiXCR and kept in-frame beta chains. Under each unique CDR3 protein, matching rows form one entry showing the most common genes and DNA. TCRdb, not the original authors, processed these V and J calls. Recorded for this sample are about 630,000 distinct CDR3 sequences; roughly 25% of them occurred a single time. The ten most abundant clones make up approximately 0.75% of the sample.

The CDR3 holds 13 amino acids from the cysteine to the phenylalanine. Just CDR3 DNA is preserved here, 39 bases in frame from base 1. V loses 5 bases of germline sequence and J loses 7 bases, and the interval between the two ends is 15 bases. As encoded in the germline V gene, CDR1 is MNHEY while CDR2 is SVGEGT. Findings and caveats that apply to the study as a whole: Modeling gave around 3 recovered TCR RNA copies per cell versus approximately 9 by digital PCR, implying approximately 30% capture efficiency. Spiked-in Jurkat TCR RNA equivalent to a single cell was reported to be detectable even among one million naive CD8 T cells. In CMV-specific effector cells, over 98% of molecules were held by clones above 20 RNA copies, whereas under 1% of molecules were held by such clones in naive cells. The sizes of highly expanded clones could end up underestimated when identical TCR molecules share a barcode. Spiked-in Jurkat TCR RNA (approximately eleven copies' worth), which is not part of the donor repertoire, was contained in the naive libraries. Without barcode sub-clustering, chimeric consensus sequences inflated TCR diversity; chimeras reached as high as 47%.

The chain uses TRBV6-2 or TRBV6-3 and TRBJ2-7, and TRBD1 may be the D gene, going by 6 matching bases. The sequencing sample was made of naive CD8+ T cells from blood, with Jurkat cell RNA spiked in. In light of the paper, this sample's cell subset or site label describes: FACS-sorted CD8+CD4-CCR7+CD45RA+ naive T cells. The sequence was obtained from a human donor in good health. Some libraries in this study had Jurkat cell RNA spiked in. CDR3 protein: CASSHTGLSEQYF. In nucleotides, the sequence is TGTGCCAGCAGTCACACAGGGCTGAGTGAGCAGTACTTC.